These 8 T cell receptor beta chains originate from one sample sequenced in a study of monozygotic twins with inflammatory bowel disease. Using the 5' RACE reads, TCRdb records one entry per CDR3 protein without DNA. This table lists about 41,000 distinct CDR3 sequences. The sequenced sample was blood. These receptors all stem from a human donor with ulcerative colitis or Crohn's disease, or a healthy co-twin of an affected twin (not recorded which).

The chain combines TRBV6-4 with TRBJ2-2; TCRdb picks TRBD2, but there is no DNA to check that call. The CDR3 sequence is 14 residues long. Germline CDR1 is MRHNA and CDR2 is SNTAGT. CDR3 protein: CASKGSANTGELFF.

The chain employs TRBV29-1 and TRBJ1-5; TCRdb indicates TRBD1, and absent DNA this call remains unverified. Per the germline V gene, CDR1 is SQVTM and CDR2 is ANQGSEA. This CDR3 has 14 residues. The CDR3 region is CSVLGTGGGQPQHF. The variable domain in full, completed from reference TRBV29-1 and TRBJ1-5, reads SAVISQKPSRDICQRGTSLTIQCQVDSQVTMMFWYRQQPGQSLTLIATANQGSEATYESGFVIDKFPISRPNLTFSTLTVSNMSPEDSSIYLCSVLGTGGGQPQHFGDGTRLSIL.

The rearrangement uses TRBV20-1 and TRBJ2-1; TCRdb indicates TRBD2, and absent DNA this call remains unverified. The CDR3 is 14 residues long. Per the germline V gene, CDR1 is DFQATT and CDR2 is SNEGSKA (reference sequence). The CDR3 loop reads CSARTSGRGNEQFF.

V is TRBV7-2 and J is TRBJ2-1; the TCRdb D gene call, TRBD2, has no DNA to confirm it. Germline-derived CDR1 and CDR2 are SGHTA and FQGNSA. The CDR3 loop spans 16 amino acids. CDR3 protein: CASSLLGTSGYNEQFF.

The genes are TRBV19 and TRBJ2-7; TCRdb outputs TRBD1, but without DNA this stays unchecked. This CDR3 is built from 14 residues. Germline V CDR1 and CDR2: LNHDA, SQIVND (reference sequence). CDR3 sequence: CASSQGPISYEQYF. Full variable domain (rest looked up from reference TRBV19 and TRBJ2-7): DGGITQSPKYLFRKEGQNVTLSCEQNLNHDAMYWYRQDPGQGLRLIYYSQIVNDFQKGDIAEGYSVSREKKESFPLTVTSAQKNPTAFYLCASSQGPISYEQYFGPGTRLTVT.

This rearrangement joins TRBV28 to TRBJ1-5. Germline V gene lookup returns CDR1 MDHEN and CDR2 SYDVKM. The length of the CDR3 is 11 residues. This CDR3 reads CASSSTWSQHF.

The J gene is TRBJ2-3, the V gene TRBV10-3; TCRdb names TRBD1, which stays unverified in the absence of DNA. This CDR3 is built from 15 residues. Germline CDR1 is ENHRY and CDR2 is SYGVKD. The CDR3 loop reads CAISDRTGEKATQYF.

The V gene is TRBV27, the J gene TRBJ2-2; as DNA is missing, the TRBD1 call by TCRdb cannot be tested. The germline gives CDR1 MNHEY, CDR2 SMNVEV (reference sequence). The CDR3 covers 17 residues. The chain's CDR3 is CASSLRSPDLPTGELFF.